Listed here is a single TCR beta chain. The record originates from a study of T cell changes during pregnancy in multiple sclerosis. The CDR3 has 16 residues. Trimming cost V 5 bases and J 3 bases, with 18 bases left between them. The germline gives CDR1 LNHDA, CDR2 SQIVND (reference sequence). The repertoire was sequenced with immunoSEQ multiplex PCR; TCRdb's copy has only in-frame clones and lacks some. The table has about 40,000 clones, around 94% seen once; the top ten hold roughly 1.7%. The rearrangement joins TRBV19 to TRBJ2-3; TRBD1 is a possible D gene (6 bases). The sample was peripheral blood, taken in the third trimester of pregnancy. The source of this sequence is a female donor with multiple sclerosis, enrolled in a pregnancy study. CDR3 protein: CASSGIQGWGTDTQYF. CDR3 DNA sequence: TGTGCCAGTAGTGGAATACAGGGATGGGGAACAGATACGCAGTATTTT.